These 11 T cell receptor beta chains originate from one sample sequenced in a study of regulatory T cells in long-lasting Graves disease. Investigators prepared the TCR beta libraries by applying iRepertoire HTBI primers and Arm-PCR of CDR3 regions. TCRdb itself ran the multiplex PCR reads through MiXCR, one entry per CDR3 protein. The table includes about 620,000 distinct CDR3 sequences, 16% detected once. Stated time point: newly diagnosed GD, antithyroid drugs for less than 3 months. The authors made the TCR library using RNA they extracted from PBMCs. These data are also associated with another study on T cells in Graves' hyperthyroidism and ophthalmopathy.

This sample comprised peripheral blood mononuclear cells (PBMCs), obtained at new diagnosis, from a patient treated with antithyroid drugs. The receptors were gathered from a woman in her thirties with Graves disease.

This clonotype was seen more than once but under ten times. This chain links TRBV24-1 with TRBJ1-1; TRBD1 is a possible D gene (5 bases). V was clipped by 10 bases and J by 3 bases, with 14 bases between them. Germline V gene data show CDR1 as KGHDR and CDR2 as SFDVKD. The CDR3 spans 13 residues. The CDR3 loop is CATKDTADTEAFF. CDR3 DNA sequence: TGTGCCACGAAGGACACAGCGGACACTGAAGCTTTCTTT.

This clonotype was picked up many times. The rearrangement uses TRBV6-1 and TRBJ1-5; D remains ambiguous. The length of the CDR3 is 15 residues. Germline CDR1 reads MNHNS; CDR2 reads SASEGT. The ends were cut back, 1 base at V and 6 bases at J, with 13 bases in the middle. This chain's CDR3 is CASSEEVGTRQPQHF. CDR3 DNA: TGTGCCAGCAGTGAAGAGGTGGGCACCCGTCAGCCCCAGCATTTT.

At least ten counts were recorded for this clonotype. The chain recombines TRBV11-1 with TRBJ1-1; 7 bases align to TRBD1. V shed 6 bases, J shed 3 bases, and the junction held 10 bases outside the gene matches. In germline, CDR1 is SGHAT, CDR2 FQDESV (reference sequence). CDR3 length: 15 amino acids. Written as DNA, the CDR3 is TGTGCCAGCAGGCCAGCCACAGGGGTGCACACTGAAGCTTTCTTT. Translating gives CASRPATGVHTEAFF.

In its sample, this clonotype was seen many times. This chain uses TRBV18 with TRBJ1-1; 8 bases agree with TRBD1. The germline V gene encodes CDR1 KGHSH and CDR2 LQKENI. V shed 2 bases, J shed 7 bases, and the junction held 3 bases outside the gene matches. The length of the CDR3 is 13 residues. CDR3 amino acids: CASSPETGDEAFF. CDR3 in DNA: TGTGCCAGCTCACCAGAGACAGGGGATGAAGCTTTCTTT. Drawing the rest from reference TRBV18 and TRBJ1-1, the complete variable domain is NAGVMQNPRHLVRRRGQEARLRCSPMKGHSHVYWYRQLPEEGLKFMVYLQKENIIDESGMPKERFSAEFPKEGPSILRIQQVVRGDSAAYFCASSPETGDEAFFGQGTRLTVV.

This clonotype was picked up many times. The chain joins TRBV27 to TRBJ1-5; perhaps TRBD1 as D (5 bases). Germline CDR1 and CDR2: MNHEY and SMNVEV (reference sequence). The CDR3 runs 16 residues. Trimming stripped 5 bases from V and 0 bases from J, with 14 bases between. CDR3 bases: TGTGCCAGCAGTCCGGGGCCCGATTATAGCAATCAGCCCCAGCATTTT. It translates to CASSPGPDYSNQPQHF.

This clonotype was recorded many times. This CDR3 reads CASSEREAETQYF. CDR3 DNA sequence: TGTGCCAGCAGTGAAAGGGAAGCAGAGACCCAGTACTTC. The chain has TRBV6-2 or TRBV6-3 and TRBJ2-5; D gene ambiguous. Per the germline V gene, CDR1 is MNHEY and CDR2 is SVGEGT. V was pared by 5 bases and J by 4 bases, with 11 bases between. This CDR3 region has 13 residues.

The CDR3 reads CATSDFFGSTDEQFF. Written as DNA, the CDR3 is TGTGCCACCAGTGATTTTTTTGGATCTACCGATGAGCAGTTCTTC. The J gene is TRBJ2-1, the V gene TRBV24-1, with D unclear. CDR1 KGHDR and CDR2 SFDVKD come from the germline V gene. The CDR3 runs 15 residues. V lost 1 base and J 8 bases, leaving 14 bases between the germline ends.

This clonotype was counted at least ten times. The chain recombines TRBV27 with TRBJ2-1, with 12 bases fitting TRBD2. This CDR3 contains 18 residues. V dropped 3 bases and J dropped 1; count of bases not matched to a gene: 7. Germline assignment: CDR1 MNHEY and CDR2 SMNVEV (reference sequence). The CDR3 bases are TGTGCCAGCAGTTTTCGACTAGCGGGAGTGGGGTCCTACAATGAGCAGTTCTTC. Protein: CASSFRLAGVGSYNEQFF.

This clonotype came up a few times. The gene calls are TRBV5-4 and TRBJ2-1; 7 bases align to TRBD1. The V gene end was trimmed by 3 bases and the J gene end by 5 bases; junction bases not matched to a gene: 5. The V gene's germline CDR1 is SGHNT and CDR2 YYREEE (reference sequence). The length of the CDR3 is 14 residues. The CDR3 region is CASSSQGVNNEQFF. CDR3 coding DNA: TGTGCCAGCAGCTCGCAGGGGGTCAACAATGAGCAGTTCTTC.

This clonotype was detected ten times or more. V usage is TRBV28 and J usage is TRBJ1-5; tentatively, D is TRBD1 (6 bases). V dropped 4 bases and J dropped 1 base, with 17 bases sitting between them. The CDR3 loop spans 17 amino acids. Germline CDR1 is MDHEN and CDR2 is SYDVKM. The CDR3 DNA follows: TGTGCCAGCAGTTCCGTTCGGGGGGCAGGGAGCAATCAGCCCCAGCATTTT. It encodes CASSSVRGAGSNQPQHF.

In this sample, this clonotype turned up many times. This chain connects TRBV12-3 or TRBV12-4 to TRBJ1-1; TRBD1 aligns across 12 bases. V shed 2 bases and J 10 bases; nucleotides not matched to a gene: 2. This CDR3 is built from 13 residues. The CDR3 is CASSLWGQGAAFF. CDR3 nucleotide sequence: TGTGCCAGCAGTTTATGGGGACAGGGGGCAGCTTTCTTT.